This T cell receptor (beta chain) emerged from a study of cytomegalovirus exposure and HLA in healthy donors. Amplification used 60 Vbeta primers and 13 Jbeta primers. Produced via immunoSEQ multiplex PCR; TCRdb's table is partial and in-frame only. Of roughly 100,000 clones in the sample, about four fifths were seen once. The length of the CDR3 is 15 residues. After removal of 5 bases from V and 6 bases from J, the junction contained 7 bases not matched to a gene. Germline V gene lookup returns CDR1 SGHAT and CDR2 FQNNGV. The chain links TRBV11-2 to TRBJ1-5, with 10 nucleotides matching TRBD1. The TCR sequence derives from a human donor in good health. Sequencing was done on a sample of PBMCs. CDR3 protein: CASSDLTGGSQPQHF. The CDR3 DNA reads TGTGCCAGCAGCGACCTGACAGGGGGCAGTCAGCCCCAGCATTTT.